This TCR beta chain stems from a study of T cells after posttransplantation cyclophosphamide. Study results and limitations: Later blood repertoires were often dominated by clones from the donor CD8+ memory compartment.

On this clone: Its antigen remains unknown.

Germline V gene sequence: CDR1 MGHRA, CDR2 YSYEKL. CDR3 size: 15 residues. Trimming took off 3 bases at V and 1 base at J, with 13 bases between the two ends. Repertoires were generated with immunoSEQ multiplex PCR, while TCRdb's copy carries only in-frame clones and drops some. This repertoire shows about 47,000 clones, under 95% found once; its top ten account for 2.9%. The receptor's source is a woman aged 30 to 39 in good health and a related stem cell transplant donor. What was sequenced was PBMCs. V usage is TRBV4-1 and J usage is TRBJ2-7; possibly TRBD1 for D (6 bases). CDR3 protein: CASSQRTVGSYEQYF. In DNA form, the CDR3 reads TGCGCCAGCAGCCAGAGGACAGTGGGATCCTACGAGCAGTACTTC.